These 24 T cell receptor beta chains were all obtained from the same sample, sequenced in a study of technical replicates of blood from a few donors. Produced via immunoSEQ multiplex PCR; TCRdb's table is partial and in-frame only. The data hold more than 90,000 clones, with nearly 97% observed a single time. The sequenced material came from T cells isolated from PBMCs. These receptors were collected from a human donor in good health.

The V gene is TRBV5-1, the J gene TRBJ2-7; 10 nucleotides match TRBD2. The germline V gene has CDR1 SGHRS and CDR2 YFSETQ. The CDR3 contains 15 residues. The ends lost 1 base at V and 4 bases at J; junction bases unmatched: 5. The CDR3: CASSLPSGGLYEQYF. The CDR3 nucleotides read TGCGCCAGCAGCTTGCCTAGCGGGGGTCTTTACGAGCAGTACTTC.

The chain combines TRBV30 with TRBJ1-1, with 8 positions matching TRBD1. CDR1 is GTSNPN and CDR2 is SVGIG in the germline V gene (reference sequence). The CDR3 is 13 residues long. V lost 0 bases to trimming and J lost 7 bases; unmatched junction nucleotides: 4. The CDR3 spells CAWSVQGASEAFF. The CDR3, as DNA: TGTGCCTGGAGTGTTCAGGGGGCTAGTGAAGCTTTCTTT.

V is TRBV25-1 and J is TRBJ2-2; 8 nucleotides agree with TRBD2. CDR1 is MGHDK, CDR2 SYGVNS, per germline. V lost 4 bases to trimming and J lost 6 bases; unmatched junction nucleotides: 4. The CDR3 is made up of 14 amino acids. The CDR3 reads CASSVRRGAGELFF. In DNA, the CDR3 is TGTGCCAGCAGTGTAAGGCGGGGGGCCGGGGAGCTGTTTTTT.

The rearrangement links TRBV2 to TRBJ2-5; 9 positions agree with TRBD1. V lost 8 bases to trimming and J lost 2 bases; unmatched junction nucleotides: 6. Germline assignment: CDR1 SNHLY and CDR2 FYNNEI. The CDR3 length is 14 residues. CDR3 DNA sequence: TGTGCCAGCGCCAACGGACAGGGGCAAGAGACCCAGTACTTC. It is translated as CASANGQGQETQYF.

The chain has TRBV18 and TRBJ2-7; 7 bases are a match to TRBD2. Germline CDR1 KGHSH, CDR2 LQKENI. The CDR3 runs to 14 residues. Trimming cost V 2 bases and J 1 base; bases outside gene matches: 2. For the CDR3, the DNA is TGTGCCAGCTCACCAACTAGCGATTCCTACGAGCAGTACTTC. Translated: CASSPTSDSYEQYF.

The V call is TRBV5-6, the J call TRBJ2-5, with TRBD2 matching over 7 bases. Germline CDR1 SGHDT, CDR2 YYEEEE. The CDR3 has 16 residues. The junction had 13 bases not matched to a gene; V was cut back by 3 bases and J by 5 bases. CDR3 sequence (DNA): TGTGCCAGCAGCTGGACTCGGACCGGGGGGAGGGAGACCCAGTACTTC. Translated, it gives CASSWTRTGGRETQYF.

The chain combines TRBV30 with TRBJ1-4, with D perhaps TRBD1 (5 bases). Looked up from germline, CDR1 is GTSNPN and CDR2 is SVGIG (reference sequence). The V end was cut by 0 bases, the J end by 4 bases, with 12 bases between. The length of the CDR3 is 15 residues. This CDR3 reads CAWSVRWGGNEKLFF. CDR3 bases: TGTGCCTGGAGTGTACGTTGGGGCGGTAATGAAAAACTGTTTTTT.

This rearrangement joins TRBV25-1 to TRBJ2-1; possible D gene TRBD2, 5 bases. Trimming pared 6 bases from V and 0 bases from J, leaving 6 bases between. The CDR3 length is 13 residues. Germline V gives CDR1 MGHDK, CDR2 SYGVNS. The CDR3 DNA reads TGTGCCAGCAGGGGGAGCTCCTACAATGAGCAGTTCTTC. Translating gives CASRGSSYNEQFF.

This clone was seen just once. Other DNA sequences in this sample translate to the same CDR3. The chain has TRBV7-9 and TRBJ2-3; D unclear. The CDR3 length is 12 residues. V was cut by 1 base and J by 4 bases, with 3 bases left in between. Germline CDR1 is SEHNR and CDR2 is FQNEAQ (reference sequence). The CDR3 nucleotides read TGTGCCAGCAGCTTAGTCGCAGATACGCAGTATTTT. This encodes CASSLVADTQYF.

The genes are TRBV5-4 and TRBJ1-5; D gene ambiguous. The V end lost 3 bases, the J end lost 4 bases, and 5 bases lay between the germline ends. The CDR3 spans 12 residues. Germline CDR1 and CDR2: SGHNT and YYREEE (reference sequence). CDR3 DNA sequence: TGTGCCAGCAGCTACGGTAATCAGCCCCAGCATTTT. Amino acids: CASSYGNQPQHF. Drawing the rest from reference TRBV5-4 and TRBJ1-5, the complete variable domain is ETGVTQSPTHLIKTRGQQVTLRCSSQSGHNTVSWYQQALGQGPQFIFQYYREEENGRGNFPPRFSGLQFPNYSSELNVNALELDDSALYLCASSYGNQPQHFGDGTRLSIL.

J is TRBJ1-1 and V is TRBV7-9; TRBD1 is a possible D gene (5 bases). Germline V gives CDR1 SEHNR, CDR2 FQNEAQ (reference sequence). The CDR3 has 12 residues. Trimming cost V 2 bases and J 6 bases, with 7 bases left between them. The chain's CDR3 is CASSLTGAEAFF. The CDR3 DNA follows: TGTGCCAGCAGCTTAACAGGCGCTGAAGCTTTCTTT.

The rearrangement joins TRBV27 to TRBJ2-7; D is possibly TRBD2 (6 bases). V lost 4 bases, J lost 5 bases, and 15 bases lay in between. Germline assignment: CDR1 MNHEY and CDR2 SMNVEV (reference sequence). The CDR3 covers 14 residues. The CDR3 is CASSWGEDGNEQYF. CDR3 bases: TGTGCCAGCAGTTGGGGGGAGGATGGAAACGAGCAGTACTTC.

In DNA, the CDR3 is TGTGCCAGCAGCGTAGAAAAGCGGGGGCCTAACACCGGGGAGCTGTTTTTT. Translating it yields CASSVEKRGPNTGELFF. This chain uses TRBV9 with TRBJ2-2; TRBD2 matches 8 bases. The CDR3 covers 17 residues. V lost 0 bases and J lost 2; bases outside the gene matches: 6. The germline CDR1 and CDR2 sequences are SGDLS and YYNGEE.

This sequence joins TRBV9 and TRBJ2-7, with D possibly TRBD2 on 6 matching bases. Germline V gives CDR1 SGDLS, CDR2 YYNGEE. The V end lost 4 bases, the J end lost 0 bases, and 14 bases lay between the germline ends. The CDR3 is 15 amino acids. CDR3 residues: CASSPGRGSSYEQYF. CDR3 DNA sequence: TGTGCCAGCAGCCCTGGACGGGGGAGCTCCTACGAGCAGTACTTC.

V is TRBV11-1 and J is TRBJ2-1; 8 bases agree with TRBD2. Germline V lookup: CDR1 SGHAT, CDR2 FQDESV (reference sequence). V lost 3 bases and J lost 0; bases outside the gene matches: 7. There are 17 residues in the CDR3. The DNA of the CDR3 is TGTGCCAGCAGCTTGCATTTTCGGGGGGGCTCCTACAATGAGCAGTTCTTC. Translation: CASSLHFRGGSYNEQFF.

The rearrangement links TRBV6-1 to TRBJ2-7; 7 bases map to TRBD1. Germline trimming cut 0 bases from V and 5 bases from J; bases unmatched to any gene: 10. Germline CDR1 is MNHNS and CDR2 is SASEGT. The CDR3 consists of 16 residues. CDR3 loop: CASSEANRGVVDEQYF. The DNA for the CDR3 is TGTGCCAGCAGTGAAGCCAACAGGGGCGTAGTCGACGAGCAGTACTTC.

This clone came up once. The V gene is TRBV9, the J gene TRBJ2-3; the match to TRBD1 covers 7 bases. In germline, CDR1 is SGDLS, CDR2 YYNGEE. This CDR3 has 15 amino acids. V gave up 3 bases and J gave up 6 bases; unmatched junction bases: 10. The CDR3 bases are TGTGCCAGCAGCGCACCGACAGGGTTTATTGATACGCAGTATTTT. Translation gives CASSAPTGFIDTQYF.

V and J are TRBV19 and TRBJ2-1; 9 bases line up with TRBD2. Germline trimming cut 3 bases from V and 6 bases from J; bases unmatched to any gene: 6. Germline CDR1 is LNHDA and CDR2 is SQIVND (reference sequence). The CDR3 runs to 15 residues. The CDR3 nucleotides are TGTGCCAGTAGTATTTTCCGAGCGGGGGGCAATGAGCAGTTCTTC. Translating it yields CASSIFRAGGNEQFF.

CDR3 bases: TGTGCCAGCTCCCTGGAGAGCGGGAGAACCACAGATACGCAGTATTTT. Amino acids: CASSLESGRTTDTQYF. The chain has TRBV2 and TRBJ2-3; 8 nucleotides match TRBD2. The germline gives CDR1 SNHLY, CDR2 FYNNEI. The CDR3 loop spans 16 amino acids. V dropped 8 bases and J dropped 2; count of bases not matched to a gene: 12.

This chain joins TRBV27 and TRBJ2-1, with 7 positions matching TRBD1. CDR3 length equals 16 residues. The V gene's germline CDR1 is MNHEY and CDR2 SMNVEV (reference sequence). Trimming removed 4 bases from V and 0 bases from J; junction bases left unmatched: 6. CDR3 sequence: CASSSRGRSSYNEQFF. In DNA form, the CDR3 reads TGTGCCAGCAGTTCCAGGGGGAGAAGCTCCTACAATGAGCAGTTCTTC.

The chain couples TRBV6-5 to TRBJ2-3; the D gene is possibly TRBD1 (6 bases). CDR3 size: 13 residues. Trimming took 9 bases from V and 5 from J, leaving 15 bases between them. The germline CDR1 and CDR2 sequences are MNHEY and SVGAGI. CDR3 region: CASSTRGKDTQYF. The CDR3 DNA reads TGTGCCAGTTCGACAAGGGGGAAAGATACGCAGTATTTT.

The rearrangement uses TRBV5-6 and TRBJ1-2; D perhaps matches TRBD1 (6 bases). The V end was cut by 7 bases, the J end by 5 bases, with 12 bases between. The CDR3 runs to 12 residues. The V gene's germline CDR1 is SGHDT and CDR2 YYEEEE. The DNA of the CDR3 is TGTGCCAGCCTGGGGGCAGGGTATGGCTACACCTTC. Its protein product is CASLGAGYGYTF.

This chain links TRBV5-6 with TRBJ1-4; the D is unclear. Germline values: CDR1 SGHDT, CDR2 YYEEEE. The CDR3 contains 16 residues. The V end lost 1 base, the J end lost 0 bases, and 10 bases lay between the germline ends. The CDR3 is CASSLFWRTTNEKLFF. CDR3 coding DNA: TGTGCCAGCAGCTTGTTTTGGAGGACAACTAATGAAAAACTGTTTTTT.

The count of this clone is one. The chain combines TRBV4-2 with TRBJ1-5; tentatively, D is TRBD1 (6 bases). CDR1 and CDR2 (germline): LGHNA, YNFKEQ. Trimming removed 1 base from V and 3 bases from J, with 7 bases in between. The length of the CDR3 is 14 residues. Here the CDR3 DNA reads TGTGCCAGCAGCCAAGGACAGGTCAATCAGCCCCAGCATTTT. As protein: CASSQGQVNQPQHF.